This T cell receptor (beta chain) came from a study of cytomegalovirus exposure and HLA in healthy donors. Study-wide points: Both high specificity and high sensitivity reportedly marked the classifier's diagnosis of cytomegalovirus status. The Asian-associated ancestry cluster reportedly had fewer N-insertions than the 666-donor mean in a later analysis.

Germline V lookup: CDR1 MGHRA, CDR2 YSYEKL. Trimming stripped 4 bases from V and 1 base from J, with 13 bases between. This CDR3 has 16 amino acids. This clone was seen a few times. Its antigen is still unknown. This PCR relied on a set of 60 Vbeta primers and 13 Jbeta primers. Libraries were prepared by immunoSEQ multiplex PCR; TCRdb keeps only in-frame clonotypes and omits some of them. The sample lists 130,000 to 150,000 clones; 68% were seen once. The receptor was isolated from a man aged 60-69 years in good health and CMV-seronegative. The sequenced sample consisted of PBMCs. This chain uses TRBV4-1 with TRBJ1-4; tentatively, D is TRBD1 (5 bases). The CDR3 nucleotides are TGCGCCAGCAGCCCCTCACCGGGGGTAACTAATGAAAAACTGTTTTTT. This codes for CASSPSPGVTNEKLFF.